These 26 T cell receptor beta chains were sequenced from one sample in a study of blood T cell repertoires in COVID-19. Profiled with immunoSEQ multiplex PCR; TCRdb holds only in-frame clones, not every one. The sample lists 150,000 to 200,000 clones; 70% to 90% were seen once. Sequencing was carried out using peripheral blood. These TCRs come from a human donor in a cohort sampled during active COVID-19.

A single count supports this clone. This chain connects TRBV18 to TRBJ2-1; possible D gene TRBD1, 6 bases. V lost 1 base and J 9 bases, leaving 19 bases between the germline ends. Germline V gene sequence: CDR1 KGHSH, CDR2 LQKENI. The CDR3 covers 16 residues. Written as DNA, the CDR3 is TGTGCCAGCTCACCACTTATGGGGACATTAAGGATTGAGCAGTTCTTC. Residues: CASSPLMGTLRIEQFF.

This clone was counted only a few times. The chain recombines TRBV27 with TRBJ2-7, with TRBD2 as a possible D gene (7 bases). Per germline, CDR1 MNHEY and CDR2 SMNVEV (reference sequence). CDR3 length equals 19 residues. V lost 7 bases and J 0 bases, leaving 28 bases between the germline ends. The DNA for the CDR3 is TGTGCCAGCACCTTAAGGGGACACCCGGGACTACCGGACTCCTACGAGCAGTACTTC. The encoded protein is CASTLRGHPGLPDSYEQYF.

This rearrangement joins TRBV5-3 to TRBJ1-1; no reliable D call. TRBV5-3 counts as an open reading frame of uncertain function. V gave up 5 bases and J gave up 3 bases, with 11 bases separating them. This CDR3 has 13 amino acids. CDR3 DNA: TGTGCCAGAAGTCCCAGACGGGACACTGAAGCTTTCTTT. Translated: CARSPRRDTEAFF.

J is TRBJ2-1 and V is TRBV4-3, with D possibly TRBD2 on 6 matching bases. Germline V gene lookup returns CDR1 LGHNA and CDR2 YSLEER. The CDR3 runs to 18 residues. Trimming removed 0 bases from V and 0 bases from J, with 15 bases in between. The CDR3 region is CASSQDLGGQSSYNEQFF. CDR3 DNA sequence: TGCGCCAGCAGCCAAGATTTGGGAGGACAAAGCTCCTACAATGAGCAGTTCTTC.

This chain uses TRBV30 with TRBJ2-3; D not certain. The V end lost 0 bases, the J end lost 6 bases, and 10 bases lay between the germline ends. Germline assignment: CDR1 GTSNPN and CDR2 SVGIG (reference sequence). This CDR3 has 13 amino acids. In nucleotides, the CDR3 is TGTGCCTGGAGTGTCCCCCTGGAGGATACGCAGTATTTT. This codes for CAWSVPLEDTQYF. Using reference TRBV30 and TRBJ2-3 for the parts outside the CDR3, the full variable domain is SQTIHQWPATLVQPVGSPLSLECTVEGTSNPNLYWYRQAAGRGLQLLFYSVGIGQISSEVPQNLSASRPQDRQFILSSKKLLLSDSGFYLCAWSVPLEDTQYFGPGTRLTVL.

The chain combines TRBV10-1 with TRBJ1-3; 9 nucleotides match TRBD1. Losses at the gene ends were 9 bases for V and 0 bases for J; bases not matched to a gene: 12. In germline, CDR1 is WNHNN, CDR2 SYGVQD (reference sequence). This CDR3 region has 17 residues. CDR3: CARHRDRAYSSGNTIYF. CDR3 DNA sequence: TGCGCCAGGCACCGGGACAGGGCTTATTCCTCTGGAAACACCATATATTTT.

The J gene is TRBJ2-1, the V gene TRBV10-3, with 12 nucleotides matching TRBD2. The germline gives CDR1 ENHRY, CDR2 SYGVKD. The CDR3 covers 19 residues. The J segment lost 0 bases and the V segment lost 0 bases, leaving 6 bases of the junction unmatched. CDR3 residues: CAISESLAGGPGSYNEQFF. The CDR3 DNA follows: TGTGCCATCAGTGAGTCTCTAGCGGGAGGGCCTGGCTCCTACAATGAGCAGTTCTTC.

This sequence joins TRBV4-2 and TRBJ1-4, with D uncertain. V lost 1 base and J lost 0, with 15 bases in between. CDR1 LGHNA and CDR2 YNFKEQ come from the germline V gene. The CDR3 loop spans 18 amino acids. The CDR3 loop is CASSQVGPGIATNEKLFF. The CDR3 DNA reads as TGTGCCAGCAGCCAAGTCGGTCCGGGGATTGCAACTAATGAAAAACTGTTTTTT.

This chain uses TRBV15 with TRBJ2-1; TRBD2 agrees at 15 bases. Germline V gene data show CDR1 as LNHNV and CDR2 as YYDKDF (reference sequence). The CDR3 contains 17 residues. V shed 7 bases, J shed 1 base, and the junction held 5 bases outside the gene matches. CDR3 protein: CATTGTSGGPSYNEQFF. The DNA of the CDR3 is TGTGCCACCACCGGGACTAGCGGGGGGCCTTCCTACAATGAGCAGTTCTTC.

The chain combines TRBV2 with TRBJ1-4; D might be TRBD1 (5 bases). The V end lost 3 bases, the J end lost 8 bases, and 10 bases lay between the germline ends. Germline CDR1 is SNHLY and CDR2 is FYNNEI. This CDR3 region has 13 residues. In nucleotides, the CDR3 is TGTGCCAGCAGTGACAGGGTAACCGAAAAACTGTTTTTT. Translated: CASSDRVTEKLFF.

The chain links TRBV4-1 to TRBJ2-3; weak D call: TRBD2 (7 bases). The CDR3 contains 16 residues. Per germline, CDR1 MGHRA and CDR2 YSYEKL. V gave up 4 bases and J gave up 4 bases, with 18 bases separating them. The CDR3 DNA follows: TGCGCCAGCAGCCCACGGGGGGCCCGGGCTTCAGATACGCAGTATTTT. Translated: CASSPRGARASDTQYF.

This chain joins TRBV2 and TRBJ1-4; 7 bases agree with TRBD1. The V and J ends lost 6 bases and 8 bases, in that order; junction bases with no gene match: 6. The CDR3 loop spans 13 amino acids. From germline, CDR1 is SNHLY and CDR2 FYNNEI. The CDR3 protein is CASRGDSREKLFF. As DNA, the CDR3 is TGTGCCAGCAGGGGGGACAGTCGGGAAAAACTGTTTTTT.

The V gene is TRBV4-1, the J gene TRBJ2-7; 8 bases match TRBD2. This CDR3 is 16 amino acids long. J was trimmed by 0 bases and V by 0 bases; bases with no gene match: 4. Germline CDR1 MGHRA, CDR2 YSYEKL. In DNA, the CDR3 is TGCGCCAGCAGCCAAGAACCTAGCGGGTTCTCCTACGAGCAGTACTTC. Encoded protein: CASSQEPSGFSYEQYF.

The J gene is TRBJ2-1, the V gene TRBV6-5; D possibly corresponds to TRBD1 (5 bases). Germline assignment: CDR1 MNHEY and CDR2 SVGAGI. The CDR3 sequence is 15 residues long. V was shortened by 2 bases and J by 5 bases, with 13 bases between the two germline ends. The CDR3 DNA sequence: TGTGCCAGCAGTTACCAGCTGGCAGGGAACAATGAGCAGTTCTTC. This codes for CASSYQLAGNNEQFF.

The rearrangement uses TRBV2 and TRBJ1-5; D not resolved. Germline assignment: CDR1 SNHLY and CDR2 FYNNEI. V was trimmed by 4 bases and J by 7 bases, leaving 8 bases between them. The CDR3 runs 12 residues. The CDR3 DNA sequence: TGTGCCAGCAGTGTACGAGGGCAGCCCCAGCATTTT. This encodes CASSVRGQPQHF.

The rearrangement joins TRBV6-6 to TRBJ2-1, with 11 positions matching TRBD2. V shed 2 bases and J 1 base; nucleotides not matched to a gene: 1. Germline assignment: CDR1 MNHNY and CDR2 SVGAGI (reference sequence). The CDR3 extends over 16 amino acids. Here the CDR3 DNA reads TGTGCCAGCAGTTACGGACTAGCGGGTTCCTACAATGAGCAGTTCTTC. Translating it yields CASSYGLAGSYNEQFF.

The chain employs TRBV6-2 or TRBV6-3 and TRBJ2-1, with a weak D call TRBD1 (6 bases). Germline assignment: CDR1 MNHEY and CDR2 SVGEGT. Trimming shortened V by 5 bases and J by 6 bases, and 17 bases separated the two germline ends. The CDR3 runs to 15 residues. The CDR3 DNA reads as TGTGCCAGCAGTCCCCGGGACAACCTAGGCAATGAGCAGTTCTTC. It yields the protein CASSPRDNLGNEQFF.

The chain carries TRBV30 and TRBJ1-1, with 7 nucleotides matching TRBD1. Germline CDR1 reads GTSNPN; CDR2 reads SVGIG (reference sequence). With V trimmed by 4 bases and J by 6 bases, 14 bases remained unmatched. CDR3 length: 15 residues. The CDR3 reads CAWIEGGAFGAEAFF. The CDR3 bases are TGTGCCTGGATTGAAGGGGGCGCCTTCGGCGCTGAAGCTTTCTTT.

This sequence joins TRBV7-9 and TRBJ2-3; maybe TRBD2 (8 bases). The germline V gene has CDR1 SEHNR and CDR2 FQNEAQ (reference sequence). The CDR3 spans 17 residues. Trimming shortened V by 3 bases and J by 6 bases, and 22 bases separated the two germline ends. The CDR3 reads CASSFQSGSLRGDTQYF. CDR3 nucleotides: TGTGCCAGCAGCTTTCAGAGCGGGAGTCTCAGGGGGGATACGCAGTATTTT.

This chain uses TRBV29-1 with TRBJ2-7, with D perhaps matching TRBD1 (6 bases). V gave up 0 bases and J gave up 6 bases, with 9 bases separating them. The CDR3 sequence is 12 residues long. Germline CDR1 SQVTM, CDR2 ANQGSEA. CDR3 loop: CSVEEGHSEQYF. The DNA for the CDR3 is TGCAGCGTTGAAGAGGGACATTCCGAGCAGTACTTC.

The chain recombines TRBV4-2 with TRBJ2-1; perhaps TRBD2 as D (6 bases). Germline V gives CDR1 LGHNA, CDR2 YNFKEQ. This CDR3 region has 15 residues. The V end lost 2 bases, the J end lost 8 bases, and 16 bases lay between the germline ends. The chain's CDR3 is CASSQSKARDYEQFF. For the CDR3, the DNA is TGTGCCAGCAGCCAATCCAAAGCCCGGGACTATGAGCAGTTCTTC.

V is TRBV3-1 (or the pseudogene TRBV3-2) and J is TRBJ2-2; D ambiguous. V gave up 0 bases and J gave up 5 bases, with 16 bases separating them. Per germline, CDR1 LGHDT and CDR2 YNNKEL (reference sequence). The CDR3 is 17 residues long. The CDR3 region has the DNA TGTGCCAGCAGCCAAGAGAATTCCCCGGGTTCGACCGGGGAGCTGTTTTTT. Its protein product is CASSQENSPGSTGELFF.

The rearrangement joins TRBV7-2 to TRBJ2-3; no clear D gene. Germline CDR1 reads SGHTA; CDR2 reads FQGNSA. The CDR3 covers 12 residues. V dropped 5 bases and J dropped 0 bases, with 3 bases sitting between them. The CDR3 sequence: CASSLSTDTQYF. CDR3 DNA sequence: TGTGCCAGCAGCCTTAGCACAGATACGCAGTATTTT.

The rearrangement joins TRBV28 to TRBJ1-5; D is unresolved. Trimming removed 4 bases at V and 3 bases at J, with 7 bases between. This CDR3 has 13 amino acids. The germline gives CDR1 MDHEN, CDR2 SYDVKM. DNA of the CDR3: TGTGCCAGCAGTTCGGTTATCAATCAGCCCCAGCATTTT. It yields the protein CASSSVINQPQHF.

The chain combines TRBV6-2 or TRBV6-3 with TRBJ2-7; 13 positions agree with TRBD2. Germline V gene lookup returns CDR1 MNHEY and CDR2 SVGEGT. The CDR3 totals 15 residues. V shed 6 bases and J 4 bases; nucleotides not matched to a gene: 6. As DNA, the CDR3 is TGTGCCAGCAGCCGGACTAGCGGGAGTCTTTACGAGCAGTACTTC. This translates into CASSRTSGSLYEQYF.

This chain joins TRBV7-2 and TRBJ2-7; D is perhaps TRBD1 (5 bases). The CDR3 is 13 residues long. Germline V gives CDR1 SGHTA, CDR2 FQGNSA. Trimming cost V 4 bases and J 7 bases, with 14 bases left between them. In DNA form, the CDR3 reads TGTGCCAGCAGCTCAGACAGCGATCATGAGCAGTACTTC. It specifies CASSSDSDHEQYF.